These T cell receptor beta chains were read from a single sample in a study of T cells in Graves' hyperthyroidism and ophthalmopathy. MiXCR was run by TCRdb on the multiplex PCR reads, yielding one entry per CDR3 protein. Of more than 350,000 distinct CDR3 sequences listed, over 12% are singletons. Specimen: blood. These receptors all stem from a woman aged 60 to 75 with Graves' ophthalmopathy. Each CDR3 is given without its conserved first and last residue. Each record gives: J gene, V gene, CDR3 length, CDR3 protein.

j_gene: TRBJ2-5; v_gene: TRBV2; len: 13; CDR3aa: ASSDGWTGSETQY
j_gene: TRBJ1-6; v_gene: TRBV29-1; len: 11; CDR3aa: SASDRGDSPLH
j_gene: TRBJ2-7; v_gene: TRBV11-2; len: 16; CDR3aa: ASSLVAASGRSAYEQY
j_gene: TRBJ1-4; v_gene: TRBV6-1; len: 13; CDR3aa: ASSATGRLNEKLF
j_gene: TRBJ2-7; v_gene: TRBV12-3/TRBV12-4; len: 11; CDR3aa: ASSFGQAYEQY
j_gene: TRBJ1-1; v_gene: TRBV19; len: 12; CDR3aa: ASSIAQGSTEAF
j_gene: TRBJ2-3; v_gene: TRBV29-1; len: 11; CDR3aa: SADWAGPDTQY
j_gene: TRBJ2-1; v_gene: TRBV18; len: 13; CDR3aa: ASSPPAAVYNEQF
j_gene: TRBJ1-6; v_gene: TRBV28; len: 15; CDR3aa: ASSLFGTGANLWALH
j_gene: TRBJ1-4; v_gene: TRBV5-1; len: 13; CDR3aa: ASSTSGTTNEKLF
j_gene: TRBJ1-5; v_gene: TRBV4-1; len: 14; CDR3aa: ASSQSDRDSNQPQH
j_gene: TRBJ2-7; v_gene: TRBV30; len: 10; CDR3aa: ACGQGVHEQY
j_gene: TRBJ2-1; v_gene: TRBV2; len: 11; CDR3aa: ASCLAGLDEQF
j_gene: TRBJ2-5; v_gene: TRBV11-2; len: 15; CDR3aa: ASSLVFNWQGGGTQY
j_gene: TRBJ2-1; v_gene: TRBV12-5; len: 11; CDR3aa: ASGRPDSYEQF
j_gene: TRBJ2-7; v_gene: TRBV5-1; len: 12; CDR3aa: ASSKGTGLYEQY
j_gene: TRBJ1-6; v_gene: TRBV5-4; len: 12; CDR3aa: ASSFVGENSPLH
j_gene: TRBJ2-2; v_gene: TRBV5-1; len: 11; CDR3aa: ASSLDGTGELF
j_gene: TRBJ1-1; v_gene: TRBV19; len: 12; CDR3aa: ASTLGVGNTEAF
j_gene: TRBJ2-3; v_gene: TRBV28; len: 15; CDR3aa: ASSFPRSGRGSDTQY
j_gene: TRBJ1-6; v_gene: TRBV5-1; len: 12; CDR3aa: AIPDRRMNSPLH
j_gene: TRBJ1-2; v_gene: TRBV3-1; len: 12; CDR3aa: ASSQQQGANGYT
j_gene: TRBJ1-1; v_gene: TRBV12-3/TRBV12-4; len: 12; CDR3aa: ASSLGQGITEAF
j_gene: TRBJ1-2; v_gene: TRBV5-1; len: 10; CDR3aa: ASAAENYGYT
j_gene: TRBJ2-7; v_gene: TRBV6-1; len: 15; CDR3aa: ASSSVRLAASSYEQY
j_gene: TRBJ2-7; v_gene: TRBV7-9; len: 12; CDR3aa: ASSEQGGGHEQY
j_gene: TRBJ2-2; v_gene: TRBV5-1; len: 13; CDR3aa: ASSLAVRNTGELF
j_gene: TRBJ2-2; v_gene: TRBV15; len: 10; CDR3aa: ATSPPMGELF
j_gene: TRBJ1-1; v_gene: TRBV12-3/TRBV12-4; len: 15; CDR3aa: ASSLEGWDMLKSEAF
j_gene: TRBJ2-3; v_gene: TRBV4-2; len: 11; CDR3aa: ASSQAGGGRQY
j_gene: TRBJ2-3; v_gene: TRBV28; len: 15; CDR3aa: ASSPRWGTGGQDTQY
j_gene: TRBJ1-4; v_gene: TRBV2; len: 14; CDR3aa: ASRRDRVATNEKLF
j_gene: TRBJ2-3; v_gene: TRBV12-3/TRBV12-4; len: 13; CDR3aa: ASSFFLASTDTQY
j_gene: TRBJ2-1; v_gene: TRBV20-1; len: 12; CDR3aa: SAFPPGADNEQF